The rows below give T cell receptor beta chains drawn from one sample of a study of beta chain features in type 1 diabetes. The method was immunoSEQ multiplex PCR; TCRdb's version includes in-frame clones alone and lacks a portion of them. This table has approximately 170,000 clones, around 7.8% appearing once. Sequencing was carried out using central memory CD4+ T cells from blood. These receptors were taken from a woman in her 40s with type 1 diabetes. Each CDR3 is given with its conserved first and last residue.

V	J	length	CDR3
TRBV18	TRBJ1-5	14	CASSPQPGNQPQHF
TRBV7-2	TRBJ2-1	15	CASSPARGGRGEQFF
TRBV7-9	TRBJ2-1	16	CASSKGSGTGFSHRLF
TRBV28	TRBJ1-1	15	CASSLYGQMNTEAFF
TRBV9	TRBJ2-3	16	CASSLGTGLGTDTQYF
TRBV14	TRBJ2-5	15	CASSPILVGGETQYF
TRBV2	TRBJ2-2	12	CALRQGRRELFF
TRBV27	TRBJ2-1	15	CASSLEGMAGNEQFF
TRBV11-3	TRBJ2-7	14	CASSSGQGTHEQYF
TRBV14	TRBJ1-1	13	CASSQHLNTEAFF
TRBV18	TRBJ2-3	16	CASSPGQGFTTDTQYF
TRBV11-3	TRBJ2-5	13	CASSAGGERTQYF